One and the same sample provided the 13 T cell receptor beta chains below, sequenced in a study of early T cells in non-severe SARS-CoV-2 infection. In TCRdb, the 5' RACE reads were re-called with MiXCR into one record per CDR3 protein. The sample carries 80,000 to 100,000 distinct CDR3 sequences, around an eighth recorded once. The sample consisted of whole blood. Receptor source: an adult who was a healthcare worker with PCR-confirmed SARS-CoV-2 infection or an uninfected control (not recorded which).

This clonotype was picked up a small number of times. The chain is built from TRBV3-1 and TRBJ1-4; D uncertain. Germline V gene data show CDR1 as LGHDT and CDR2 as YNNKEL (reference sequence). CDR3 length: 15 residues. V lost 1 base and J lost 4, with 10 bases in between. CDR3 protein: CASSQGTGSNEKLFF. In DNA, the CDR3 is TGTGCCAGCAGCCAAGGGACCGGAAGTAATGAAAAACTGTTTTTT.

This clonotype was counted ten times or more. This chain uses TRBV25-1 with TRBJ2-6; 8 bases line up with TRBD2. This CDR3 contains 17 residues. The germline V gene encodes CDR1 MGHDK and CDR2 SYGVNS. The V gene end was trimmed by 0 bases and the J gene end by 2 bases; junction bases not matched to a gene: 3. CDR3 region: CASSEYSGGAGANVLTF. CDR3 bases: TGTGCCAGCAGTGAATACTCGGGAGGGGCTGGGGCCAACGTCCTGACTTTC. Based on the CDR3 plus reference TRBV25-1 and TRBJ2-6, the full variable domain is EADIYQTPRYLVIGTGKKITLECSQTMGHDKMYWYQQDPGMELHLIHYSYGVNSTEKGDLSSESTVSRIRTEHFPLTLESARPSHTSQYLCASSEYSGGAGANVLTFGAGSRLTVL.

This clonotype is labeled medium-sized. The rearrangement links TRBV29-1 to TRBJ1-2, with TRBD1 matching 7 bases. The junction had 21 bases not matched to a gene; V was cut back by 7 bases and J by 7 bases. The CDR3 totals 16 residues. In germline, CDR1 is SQVTM, CDR2 ANQGSEA. CDR3 residues: CSALTGFTPQAGGYTF. DNA of the CDR3: TGCAGCGCCCTGACAGGGTTCACACCTCAAGCTGGTGGCTACACCTTC.

This clonotype was picked up many times. This chain connects TRBV11-2 to TRBJ2-1, with 7 bases fitting TRBD2. V gave up 6 bases and J gave up 7 bases; unmatched junction bases: 12. Germline V gene lookup returns CDR1 SGHAT and CDR2 FQNNGV. The CDR3 runs 15 residues. CDR3 nucleotide sequence: TGTGCCAGCAGTGGCATCGGCGGGAGATTTAATGAGCAGTTCTTC. Residues: CASSGIGGRFNEQFF.

The chain joins TRBV6-1 to TRBJ2-5; D call uncertain. V shed 0 bases and J shed 2 bases, with 13 bases lying between them. Looked up from germline, CDR1 is MNHNS and CDR2 is SASEGT. This CDR3 is built from 16 residues. CDR3: CASSEALDPPQETQYF. CDR3 sequence (DNA): TGTGCCAGCAGTGAAGCGCTAGACCCCCCACAAGAGACCCAGTACTTC.

A remark on this clonotype: It may be a read error: a sequence one base away is much more abundant. The chain uses TRBV6-6 and TRBJ2-7, with a weak D call TRBD1 (5 bases). This CDR3 spans 13 amino acids. CDR1 MNHNY and CDR2 SVGAGI come from the germline V gene (reference sequence). As DNA, the CDR3 is TGTGCCAGCAGTCGACAGCAATCCTACGAGCAGCACTTC. Its translation is CASSRQQSYEQHF.

This clonotype has a count of ten or more. The chain combines TRBV11-2 with TRBJ2-7, with D unresolved. This CDR3 has 11 residues. Deletions cut 5 bases from V and 6 bases from J, with 8 bases between. Germline loops: CDR1 SGHAT, CDR2 FQNNGV. The CDR3, as DNA: TGTGCCAGCAGCGCCCCCGGCGAGCAGTACTTC. Its protein is CASSAPGEQYF.

This clonotype was observed a handful of times. The CDR3 DNA sequence: TGTGCCTGGAGTAGTCCGAACCAAGAGACCCAGTACTTC. Translating it yields CAWSSPNQETQYF. The V gene is TRBV30, the J gene TRBJ2-5; D gene uncertain. The V gene's germline CDR1 is GTSNPN and CDR2 SVGIG (reference sequence). Trimming cost V 2 bases and J 0 bases, with 7 bases left between them. There are 13 residues in the CDR3.

This clonotype occurred a few times. The chain joins TRBV25-1 to TRBJ2-7; possible D gene TRBD1, 6 bases. The V and J ends lost 7 bases and 3 bases respectively, with 16 bases between them. There are 14 residues in the CDR3. Germline assignment: CDR1 MGHDK and CDR2 SYGVNS. CDR3 region: CASTGTRSNYEQYF. The CDR3 DNA reads TGTGCCAGCACCGGGACAAGGTCGAACTACGAGCAGTACTTC.

This clonotype came up a few times. The chain links TRBV5-1 to TRBJ1-1; D unresolved. From germline, CDR1 is SGHRS and CDR2 YFSETQ. This CDR3 is 11 amino acids long. V gave up 7 bases and J gave up 2 bases, with 6 bases separating them. In DNA form, the CDR3 reads TGCGCCAGCCGAGATAACACTGAAGCTTTCTTT. As protein: CASRDNTEAFF.

This clonotype was seen a handful of times. V and J are TRBV11-2 and TRBJ2-7, with D possibly called TRBD1 or TRBD2 (5 bases each). The CDR3 totals 16 residues. CDR1 SGHAT and CDR2 FQNNGV come from the germline V gene. The V end lost 0 bases, the J end lost 5 bases, and 17 bases lay between the germline ends. CDR3 sequence: CASSLDLGTGRDEQYF. The CDR3 region has the DNA TGTGCCAGCAGCTTAGATCTAGGGACCGGACGGGACGAGCAGTACTTC.

This clonotype has at least ten counts. The chain couples TRBV27 to TRBJ1-2; D is unclear. The germline gives CDR1 MNHEY, CDR2 SMNVEV (reference sequence). Trimming left V 3 bases short and J 5 bases short, with 16 bases between. The length of the CDR3 is 15 residues. The CDR3 reads CASSLSGGGPYGYTF. CDR3 bases: TGTGCCAGCAGTTTGTCAGGTGGAGGGCCTTATGGCTACACCTTC.

Ten or more counts support this clonotype. V gene TRBV9 combines with J gene TRBJ2-1, with 10 nucleotides matching TRBD2. The V gene's germline CDR1 is SGDLS and CDR2 YYNGEE. The ends lost 1 base at V and 5 bases at J; junction bases unmatched: 3. This CDR3 spans 15 amino acids. The CDR3 bases are TGTGCCAGCAGCGTAATCCTAGCGGGGGACAATGAGCAGTTCTTC. Residues: CASSVILAGDNEQFF. Variable domain in full (rest from reference TRBV9 and TRBJ2-1): DSGVTQTPKHLITATGQRVTLRCSPRSGDLSVYWYQQSLDQGLQFLIQYYNGEERAKGNILERFSAQQFPDLHSELNLSSLELGDSALYFCASSVILAGDNEQFFGPGTRLTVL.